This T cell receptor (beta chain) was sequenced during a study of T cells after yellow fever vaccination. For the study at large: Fractions of limited cellularity were prepared by means of SMART-Seq v4 Ultra Low Input. Study-wide results and caveats: Post-booster reappearance was seen for most primary-vaccination clones (about 96% CD4, around 91% CD8). Repertoires obtained by FACS sorting could include abundant clonotypes that entered as contaminants from the bulk population.

Synthesis of TCR cDNA relied on 5'RACE template switching, which attached a universal primer site and UMIs. TCRdb used MiXCR to reprocess the 5' RACE reads, holding one entry per CDR3 protein. The sample holds approximately 450,000 distinct CDR3 sequences, roughly a sixth seen once. Looked up from germline, CDR1 is DFQATT and CDR2 is SNEGSKA (reference sequence). There are 18 residues in the CDR3. Trimming removed 3 bases from V and 1 base from J; junction bases left unmatched: 16. To note about this clonotype: The antigen is undetermined.

The chain recombines TRBV20-1 with TRBJ2-3; 7 bases match TRBD2. This TCR was recovered from a man younger than 35 who received the YFV17D yellow fever vaccine. The sequencing used PBMCs, collected before the yellow fever booster vaccination. DNA for the CDR3: TGCAGTGCTAGTATCCCACGGGGGAGCCGGGGGGGCACAGATACGCAGTATTTT. It codes for CSASIPRGSRGGTDTQYF.